The present TCR beta chain was sequenced within a study of cytomegalovirus exposure and HLA in healthy donors. Germline lookup yields CDR1 SGDLS and CDR2 YYNGEE. The CDR3 length is 15 residues. The ends were cut back, 0 bases at V and 9 bases at J, with 16 bases in the middle. The PCR was carried out with 60 Vbeta primers and 13 Jbeta primers. Data came from immunoSEQ multiplex PCR; TCRdb stores just in-frame clones and leaves some out. The sample holds 150,000 to 200,000 clones; around three quarters are singletons and the top ten take around 4.8%. General study findings and limits: In a later analysis, at a false discovery rate of 0.05, roughly 18,000 TCR beta sequences were associated with HLA alleles.

To note about this clone: Its antigen is still unknown.

Material: PBMCs. The origin of this receptor is a woman in her thirties in good health and CMV-seropositive. This rearrangement joins TRBV9 to TRBJ2-1; no clear D. The CDR3 reads CASSVDGPSFGEQFF. CDR3 sequence (DNA): TGTGCCAGCAGCGTAGATGGGCCTTCGTTTGGTGAGCAGTTCTTC.